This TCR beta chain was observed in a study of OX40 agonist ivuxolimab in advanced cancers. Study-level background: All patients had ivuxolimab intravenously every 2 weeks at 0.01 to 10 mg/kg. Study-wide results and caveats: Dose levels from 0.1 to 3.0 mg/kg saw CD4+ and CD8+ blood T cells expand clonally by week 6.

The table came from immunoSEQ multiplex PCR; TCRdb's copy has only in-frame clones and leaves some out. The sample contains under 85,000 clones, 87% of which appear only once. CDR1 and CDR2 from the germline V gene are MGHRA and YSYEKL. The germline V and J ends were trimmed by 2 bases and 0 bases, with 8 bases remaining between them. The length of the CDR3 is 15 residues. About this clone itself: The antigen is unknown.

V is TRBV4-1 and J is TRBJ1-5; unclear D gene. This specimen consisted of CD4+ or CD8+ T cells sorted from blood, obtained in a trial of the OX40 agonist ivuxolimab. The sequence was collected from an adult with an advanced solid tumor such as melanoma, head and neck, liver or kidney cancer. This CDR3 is CASSQTAISNQPQHF. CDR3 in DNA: TGCGCCAGCAGCCAAACGGCCATTAGCAATCAGCCCCAGCATTTT.